The 9 T cell receptor beta chains below come from one sample, sequenced in a study of low-dose radiotherapy and immunotherapy resistance in tumors. Time point of the sample: after trial treatment. Sample treatment: LDRT plus nivolumab, ipilimumab, low-dose cyclophosphamide and aspirin (RACIN trial). Gene-specific TRAV and TRBV primers were used for first-strand cDNA, covering alpha and beta chains. It was with a constant-region primer and a V-primer adapter that TCRs were amplified over approximately 20 PCR cycles. MiXCR, run by TCRdb on the reads, gives a single entry per CDR3 protein. The profile covers roughly 32,000 distinct CDR3 sequences, with around 54% appearing a single time and 4.5% to 7% taken by the ten largest. The input for sequencing was PBMCs, taken after low-dose radiotherapy plus immunotherapy. Every receptor here comes from a male donor with gallbladder cancer.

A word on this clonotype: A much larger clone lies one base from this, so it may be a read error. V usage is TRBV11-2 and J usage is TRBJ2-7; 11 positions match TRBD2. The V gene's germline CDR1 is SGHAT and CDR2 FQNNGV. The CDR3 is made up of 13 amino acids. The CDR3 DNA follows: TGTACCAGCGTACTAGCGGGAGATTACGAGCAGTACTTC. It translates to CTSVLAGDYEQYF.

V is TRBV20-1 and J is TRBJ2-2; D uncertain. Germline-derived CDR1 and CDR2 are DFQATT and SNEGSKA (reference sequence). Trimming removed 0 bases from V and 4 bases from J, with 6 bases in between. This CDR3 is 13 amino acids long. CDR3 protein: CSARDLRTGELFF. The CDR3 coding sequence is TGCAGTGCTAGAGACCTGCGCACCGGGGAGCTGTTTTTT.

This clonotype is categorized as medium-sized. The rearrangement uses TRBV6-2 or TRBV6-3 and TRBJ2-2; 7 positions match TRBD2. Per germline, CDR1 MNHEY and CDR2 SVGEGT. V lost 11 bases, J lost 0 bases, and 9 bases stayed unmatched. CDR3 length: 15 residues. The CDR3 DNA is TGTGCCGGATCGCCGGGACTATCGAACACCGGGGAGCTGTTTTTT. Its protein is CAGSPGLSNTGELFF.

At least ten counts were recorded for this clonotype. The chain is built from TRBV6-5 and TRBJ2-4; possibly TRBD1 or TRBD2 for D (5 bases each). Trimming pared 8 bases from V and 5 bases from J, leaving 13 bases between. Per the germline V gene, CDR1 is MNHEY and CDR2 is SVGAGI. The CDR3 is 13 residues long. This chain's CDR3 is CASRLGRENIQYF. DNA for the CDR3: TGTGCCAGCCGGTTGGGGCGGGAAAACATTCAGTACTTC.

This clonotype occurred many times. This chain links TRBV20-1 with TRBJ2-5; D is ambiguous. The CDR3 runs 12 residues. Trimming took off 3 bases at V and 5 bases at J, with 10 bases between the two ends. From germline, CDR1 is DFQATT and CDR2 SNEGSKA (reference sequence). The CDR3 protein is CSASNIWETQYF. The CDR3 nucleotides read TGCAGTGCTAGTAATATTTGGGAGACCCAGTACTTC.

This clonotype came up many times. For the CDR3, the DNA is TGTGCCAGCAGCCAAGTTTCGGGAGGTCTAGGCAATGAGCAGTTCTTC. It codes for CASSQVSGGLGNEQFF. This chain connects TRBV3-1 to TRBJ2-1, with 7 nucleotides matching TRBD2. The CDR3 runs 16 residues. V gave up 1 base and J gave up 6 bases; unmatched junction bases: 9. Germline CDR1 reads LGHDT; CDR2 reads YNNKEL (reference sequence).

As for this clonotype: A read error is likely here: a far larger clone is one base away. The rearrangement uses TRBV28 and TRBJ2-5; D gene ambiguous. V was shortened by 2 bases and J by 11 bases, with 9 bases between the two germline ends. Germline assignment: CDR1 MDHEN and CDR2 SYDVKM. CDR3 size: 11 residues. CDR3 sequence reads: CASSLGYKQYF. The CDR3 coding sequence is TGTGCCAGCAGTTTAGGTTACAAGCAGTACTTC.

A remark on this clonotype: A read error is the likely source, as a far larger clone sits one nucleotide away. The chain couples TRBV11-2 to TRBJ2-5; a possible D gene is TRBD2 (5 bases). V was pared by 2 bases and J by 11 bases, with 36 bases between. Germline V gives CDR1 SGHAT, CDR2 FQNNGV. The CDR3 has 20 amino acids. The DNA of the CDR3 is TGTGCCAGCAGCTTATATGTGGGAGTGGATTATCGGGTAGCCTACAATGAGCAGTACTTC. Its translation: CASSLYVGVDYRVAYNEQYF.

The J gene is TRBJ2-7, the V gene TRBV2, with D perhaps TRBD2 (5 bases). The germline V and J ends were trimmed by 6 bases and 0 bases, with 12 bases remaining between them. This CDR3 contains 14 residues. Per germline, CDR1 SNHLY and CDR2 FYNNEI. Written as DNA, the CDR3 is TGTGCCAGCAGCCCCGAACTAGACTCCTACGAGCAGTACTTC. Translating gives CASSPELDSYEQYF.